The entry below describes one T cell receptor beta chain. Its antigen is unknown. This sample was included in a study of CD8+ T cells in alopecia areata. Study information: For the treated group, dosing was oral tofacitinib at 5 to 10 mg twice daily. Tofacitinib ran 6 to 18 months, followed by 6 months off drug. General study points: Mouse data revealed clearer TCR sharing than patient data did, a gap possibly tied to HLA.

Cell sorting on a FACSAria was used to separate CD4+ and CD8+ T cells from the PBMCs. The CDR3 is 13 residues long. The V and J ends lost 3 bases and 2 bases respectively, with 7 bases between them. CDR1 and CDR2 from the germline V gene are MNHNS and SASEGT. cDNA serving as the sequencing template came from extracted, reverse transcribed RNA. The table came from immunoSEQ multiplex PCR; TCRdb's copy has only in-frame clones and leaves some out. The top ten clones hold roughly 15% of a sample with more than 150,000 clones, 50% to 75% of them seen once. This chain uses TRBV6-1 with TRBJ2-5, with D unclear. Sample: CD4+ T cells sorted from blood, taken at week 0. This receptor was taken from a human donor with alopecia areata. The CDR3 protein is CASSELQQETQYF. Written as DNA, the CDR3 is TGTGCCAGCAGTGAGTTACAGCAAGAGACCCAGTACTTC.